This T cell receptor (beta chain) stems from a study of shared clonotypes between healthy human individuals. Sequencing used immunoSEQ multiplex PCR; TCRdb keeps in-frame clones, though not all of them. This sample has around 2.1 million clones, with around 95% found just once. The CDR3 has 14 residues. Germline loops: CDR1 SGHRS, CDR2 YFSETQ. V lost 2 bases to trimming and J lost 1 base, with 9 bases between them. This TCR came from a man in his late teens or twenties in good health. The sequenced sample was naive CD4+ T cells sorted from blood. The subset denotes: CD45RA+ positively selected. This chain uses TRBV5-1 with TRBJ2-5; the D gene is possibly TRBD1 (5 bases). CDR3 protein: CASSFARVQETQYF. Here the CDR3 DNA reads TGCGCCAGCAGCTTCGCCAGGGTCCAAGAGACCCAGTACTTC.